This TCR beta chain was profiled in a study of blood T cell repertoires in COVID-19. Study-level information: Whether acute or convalescent, the COVID-19 samples came from the United States, Italy and Spain. Sources were T cells, B-cell-depleted T cells, or PBMCs; the material itself was cDNA or gDNA.

Germline CDR1 and CDR2: LNHDA and SQIVND (reference sequence). V was shortened by 3 bases and J by 5 bases, with 16 bases between the two germline ends. The CDR3 is 16 residues long. Authors' processing steps: By means of reference gene primer amplification, nucleated cell counts were estimated. TCRdb keeps only in-frame clones here, not all; method: immunoSEQ multiplex PCR. For V, J and clone size, that table is used; D and trimming come from the DNA. Of some 110,000 clones listed, around three quarters are singletons. This receptor was identified in a man in his sixties or seventies with acute or convalescent COVID-19. What was sequenced was peripheral blood. The genes are TRBV19 and TRBJ1-4; a weak D match, TRBD1 (6 bases). The CDR3 sequence: CASSILLGHGNEKLFF. CDR3 nucleotide sequence: TGTGCCAGTAGTATTTTACTGGGACACGGAAATGAAAAACTGTTTTTT.